A single sample is the source of the 26 T cell receptor beta chains below, sequenced in a study of Graves' ophthalmopathy and Graves' hyperthyroidism. The authors amplified TCR beta CDR3 regions, and they did so from RNA transcripts for repertoire sequencing. HTBI-primed first-round RT-PCR preceded second-round multiplex PCR. TCRdb passed the multiplex PCR reads through MiXCR, listing each CDR3 protein once. The table shows about 220,000 distinct CDR3 sequences, with about a fifth occurring only once. The sample comprised peripheral blood. Source of these receptors: a woman aged 45-59 years with Graves' ophthalmopathy.

This clonotype has a count of ten or more. The chain joins TRBV6-5 to TRBJ1-1; 8 bases align to TRBD1. CDR1 is MNHEY and CDR2 is SVGAGI in the germline V gene. The length of the CDR3 is 15 residues. The trim removed 6 bases at V and 7 bases at J, leaving 13 bases unmatched. DNA for the CDR3: TGTGCCAGCAGAGCCAACAGGGGGAGAACGAGTGAAGCTTTCTTT. This sequence encodes CASRANRGRTSEAFF.

This clonotype was detected many times. The rearrangement uses TRBV7-2 and TRBJ2-5, with 7 bases matching TRBD2. Per germline, CDR1 SGHTA and CDR2 FQGNSA. V shed 1 base and J 7 bases; nucleotides not matched to a gene: 6. The CDR3 is made up of 14 amino acids. The CDR3 DNA reads as TGTGCCAGCAGCTTAGGGTTGGGGGGGGGGACCCAGTACTTC. Protein sequence: CASSLGLGGGTQYF.

This clonotype has ten or more counts. This chain uses TRBV7-9 with TRBJ2-2; no clear D. Trimming left V 0 bases short and J 6 bases short, with 5 bases between. Germline V gene sequence: CDR1 SEHNR, CDR2 FQNEAQ (reference sequence). This CDR3 comprises 13 residues. CDR3 sequence reads: CASSLAAAGELFF. As DNA, the CDR3 is TGTGCCAGCAGCTTAGCGGCCGCCGGGGAGCTGTTTTTT.

This clonotype was recorded many times. This chain connects TRBV12-3 or TRBV12-4 to TRBJ1-3; D is uncertain. Trimming removed 11 bases from V and 3 bases from J, with 11 bases in between. This CDR3 region has 12 residues. CDR3 sequence (DNA): TGTGCCTCACGGGTTAATGGAAACACCATATATTTT. Its protein is CASRVNGNTIYF.

This clonotype was seen ten or more times. The gene calls are TRBV28 and TRBJ1-1, with D unresolved. This CDR3 is 12 amino acids long. CDR1 is MDHEN, CDR2 SYDVKM, per germline. With 5 bases removed from V and 6 bases from J, the gap between germline ends came to 10 bases. CDR3 sequence reads: CASSPRPPEAFF. CDR3 DNA: TGTGCCAGCAGTCCCCGCCCCCCTGAAGCTTTCTTT.

This clonotype was found a few times. The J gene is TRBJ2-5, the V gene TRBV12-3 or TRBV12-4; 14 bases agree with TRBD2. The CDR3 runs to 16 residues. V was pared by 3 bases and J by 6 bases, with 6 bases of the junction left unmatched. The DNA for the CDR3 is TGTGCCAGCAGTTTCGGGACTAGCGGGAGTTGGAAGACCCAGTACTTC. Residues: CASSFGTSGSWKTQYF.

This clonotype was seen repeatedly, ten times or more. V and J are TRBV6-1 and TRBJ2-7; D is unclear. The V end lost 2 bases, the J end lost 4 bases, and 12 bases lay between the germline ends. CDR3 size: 14 residues. Germline V CDR1 and CDR2: MNHNS, SASEGT. In DNA form, the CDR3 reads TGTGCCAGCAGTGAAAGGGCAGCTACTTACGAGCAGTACTTC. The encoded protein is CASSERAATYEQYF.

This clonotype was counted between two and nine times. The chain uses TRBV4-2 and TRBJ1-1, with D unresolved. The germline gives CDR1 LGHNA, CDR2 YNFKEQ. The CDR3 has 15 amino acids. Trimming took off 0 bases at V and 1 base at J, with 9 bases between the two ends. CDR3 region: CASSQEGSTNTEAFF. In nucleotides, the CDR3 is TGTGCCAGCAGCCAAGAAGGATCGACGAACACTGAAGCTTTCTTT.

Many counts were recorded for this clonotype. The chain combines TRBV5-1 with TRBJ2-7, with 7 bases aligning to TRBD2. CDR1 is SGHRS and CDR2 is YFSETQ in the germline V gene. V dropped 0 bases and J dropped 0; count of bases not matched to a gene: 6. The CDR3 length is 16 residues. The CDR3 is CASSLGPAGDSYEQYF. The CDR3 region has the DNA TGCGCCAGCAGCTTGGGCCCGGCGGGGGACTCCTACGAGCAGTACTTC.

This clonotype was seen ten or more times. This chain uses TRBV2 with TRBJ1-3; D is ambiguous. Germline assignment: CDR1 SNHLY and CDR2 FYNNEI. CDR3 length equals 12 residues. The CDR3 reads CASTVSGNTIYF. The DNA for the CDR3 is TGTGCTTCGACGGTCTCTGGAAACACCATATATTTT.

In this sample, this clonotype turned up a few times. V usage is TRBV5-1 and J usage is TRBJ2-7, with a tentative D call TRBD2 (5 bases). The V end was cut by 0 bases, the J end by 5 bases, with 21 bases between. Germline CDR1 and CDR2: SGHRS and YFSETQ. CDR3 length equals 17 residues. The CDR3 DNA is TGCGCCAGCAGCTTGGCGCAAGGAGGTAGGGCTAACCACGAGCAGTACTTC. Protein product: CASSLAQGGRANHEQYF.

Turning to this clonotype: A much larger clone lies one base from this, so it may be a read error. This chain links TRBV11-2 with TRBJ2-7; 10 nucleotides agree with TRBD1. The CDR3 has 15 residues. V dropped 5 bases and J dropped 0; count of bases not matched to a gene: 4. Per germline, CDR1 SGHAT and CDR2 FQNNGV. The CDR3 region has the DNA TGTGCCAGCAGCGTGGGACAGGGGTGCTCCTACGAGCAGTACTTC. Translated, it gives CASSVGQGCSYEQYF.

Remarks on this clonotype: Germline and junction disagree at one end, which may indicate a read error. The chain uses TRBV12-3 or TRBV12-4 and TRBJ1-5; a weak D match, TRBD1 (5 bases). The CDR3 is 13 residues long. The CDR3 loop is CVSSTGYNQPQHF. In DNA form, the CDR3 reads TGTGTCAGCAGTACAGGCTACAATCAGCCCCAGCATTTT.

The chain recombines TRBV20-1 with TRBJ2-5, with D possibly TRBD2 on 5 matching bases. Per the germline V gene, CDR1 is DFQATT and CDR2 is SNEGSKA (reference sequence). The CDR3 consists of 14 residues. Deletions cut 6 bases from V and 7 bases from J, with 21 bases between. In nucleotides, the CDR3 is TGCAGTGCCCCGGACGGACTCGCAGAAGCGACCCAGTACTTC. As protein: CSAPDGLAEATQYF.

This clonotype was detected many times. The chain employs TRBV7-3 and TRBJ2-2; D is uncertain. Per germline, CDR1 SGHTA and CDR2 FQGTGA. This CDR3 spans 17 amino acids. Trimming removed 1 base from V and 4 bases from J, with 16 bases in between. The CDR3: CASSLNSWGLGTGELFF. In DNA form, the CDR3 reads TGTGCCAGCAGCTTAAATAGTTGGGGTTTGGGCACCGGGGAGCTGTTTTTT.

This chain uses TRBV13 with TRBJ2-3; D is ambiguous. The CDR3 length is 16 residues. V gave up 2 bases and J gave up 2 bases, with 14 bases separating them. Per the germline V gene, CDR1 is PRHDT and CDR2 is FYEKMQ (reference sequence). As DNA, the CDR3 is TGTGCCAGCAGCTTATTCAAGCAGCCGATCACAGATACGCAGTATTTT. Protein: CASSLFKQPITDTQYF.

This clonotype was observed at least ten times. Germline is not matched at one junction end, which may reflect a read error. The chain uses TRBV7-7 and TRBJ2-7; 7 positions agree with TRBD1. Germline CDR1 is SSHAT and CDR2 is FNYEAQ (reference sequence). This CDR3 spans 15 amino acids. This CDR3 is CASSPGQGVGVEQYF. The CDR3 nucleotides read TGTGCTAGCAGCCCTGGGCAGGGGGTCGGGGTCGAGCAGTACTTC.

This clonotype was counted at least ten times. The chain links TRBV7-8 to TRBJ2-4; a weak D match, TRBD1 (5 bases). Germline V gene lookup returns CDR1 SGHVS and CDR2 FQNEAQ. The germline V and J ends were trimmed by 5 bases and 8 bases, with 19 bases remaining between them. The CDR3 has 15 residues. CDR3 protein: CASSTGPGRADIQYF. The CDR3, as DNA: TGTGCCAGCAGCACCGGACCGGGCAGGGCGGACATTCAGTACTTC.

This clonotype occurred many times. This chain joins TRBV29-1 and TRBJ1-1; D is perhaps TRBD1 (5 bases). V lost 7 bases to trimming and J lost 0 bases, with 15 bases between them. The CDR3 spans 14 residues. The germline V gene has CDR1 SQVTM and CDR2 ANQGSEA. The CDR3 nucleotides read TGCAGCGCTGCAGGGTGGGAAGTGAACACTGAAGCTTTCTTT. Translating it yields CSAAGWEVNTEAFF.

The sample holds many counts of this clonotype. V gene TRBV10-3 combines with J gene TRBJ2-7, with 12 bases that match TRBD2. Germline V gives CDR1 ENHRY, CDR2 SYGVKD. With 4 bases clipped from V and 6 bases from J, the junction kept 7 bases outside the gene matches. CDR3 length equals 15 residues. This CDR3 is CAISAKTSGRAEQYF. The CDR3 DNA follows: TGTGCCATCAGTGCAAAGACTAGCGGGAGAGCCGAGCAGTACTTC.

This clonotype was picked up many times. The chain combines TRBV2 with TRBJ1-2, with a weak D call TRBD1 (6 bases). Germline lookup yields CDR1 SNHLY and CDR2 FYNNEI. Trimming took 2 bases from V and 5 from J, leaving 9 bases between them. This CDR3 spans 13 amino acids. CDR3 nucleotides: TGTGCCAGCAGTGAAAAGGGGGGGTATGGCTACACCTTC. Protein sequence: CASSEKGGYGYTF.

Ten or more counts support this clonotype. The genes are TRBV2 and TRBJ1-5, with D unclear. Germline values: CDR1 SNHLY, CDR2 FYNNEI. The CDR3 is 12 amino acids. Trimming shortened V by 5 bases and J by 9 bases, and 11 bases separated the two germline ends. CDR3 loop: CASSMELSPQHF. The CDR3 coding sequence is TGTGCCAGCAGTATGGAATTGTCGCCCCAGCATTTT.

The table lists this clonotype with many counts. The genes are TRBV14 and TRBJ1-1; weak D call: TRBD1 (5 bases). V gave up 3 bases and J gave up 12 bases, with 20 bases separating them. CDR1 and CDR2 (germline): SGHDN, FVKESK. CDR3 length equals 14 residues. DNA for the CDR3: TGTGCCAGCAGCCAGTTAACGCTGGGGTCAGGGACTTTCTTT. It is translated as CASSQLTLGSGTFF.

The chain employs TRBV18 and TRBJ2-5, with a tentative D call TRBD2 (5 bases). Looked up from germline, CDR1 is KGHSH and CDR2 is LQKENI. V shed 5 bases and J shed 5 bases, with 12 bases lying between them. The CDR3 contains 13 residues. Here the CDR3 reads CASSVGRVETQYF. CDR3 sequence (DNA): TGTGCCAGCTCAGTTGGGAGAGTTGAGACCCAGTACTTC.

This clonotype was picked up many times. Given a much more abundant clone one base away, this may be a read error. The V and J genes are TRBV12-3 or TRBV12-4 and TRBJ1-1, with a weak D call TRBD1 (5 bases). The CDR3 is made up of 16 amino acids. The ends were cut back, 5 bases at V and 0 bases at J, with 16 bases in the middle. CDR3 in DNA: TGTGCCAGCAGTGGGGGACGCACCGCCTTGAACACTGAAGCTTTCTTT. Its protein is CASSGGRTALNTEAFF.

This clonotype was counted many times. The chain carries TRBV30 and TRBJ1-1; D is perhaps TRBD1 (6 bases). Trimming took off 1 base at V and 0 bases at J, with 9 bases between the two ends. This CDR3 spans 14 amino acids. Germline V lookup: CDR1 GTSNPN, CDR2 SVGIG (reference sequence). The chain's CDR3 is CAWSGDNVNTEAFF. Here the CDR3 DNA reads TGTGCCTGGAGTGGGGACAATGTGAACACTGAAGCTTTCTTT.